This T cell receptor beta chain derives from a study of blood T cell repertoires in COVID-19 (dated by TCRdb to 2018 to 2021). Regarding the study in general: Collaborator samples came from the United States, Italy and Spain and covered acute and convalescent phases of COVID-19. The prospective study material was composed of cDNA or gDNA derived from T cells, B-cell-depleted T cells, or PBMCs. Subjects who had been exposed to COVID-19, were actively infected with it, or had recovered from it provided the deeply sampled blood TCRbeta repertoires that made up the dataset. The repertoires were made available in a free public database intended to serve as a resource for research on the immune response to SARS-CoV-2. Samples came from the ongoing ImmuneRACE study (first 160 participants) plus 1,254 subjects from 6 global collaborators. Sample metadata almost always included a de-identified subject ID, COVID-19 status, age in years and sex. Where available, HLA class I and class II types were obtained from metadata supplied by the sample provider rather than from assay-based typing.

The CDR3 runs 14 amino acids, cysteine and phenylalanine included. The retained sequence is limited to the CDR3, 42 bases, with the frame set at the first base. Relative to germline, V is missing 4 bases and J is missing 6 bases, with 3 bases of the junction outside any gene match. CDR1 and CDR2 are drawn from the germline V gene: SNHLY, FYNNEI. In regard to this clone: No cognate antigen has been identified for it. The sample holds no much larger clone one base away, and base qualities are not on file.

Paper-wide results and their limitations: How much clinical and demographic metadata was included differed by source and by participant, and the metadata was provided uncurated.

TCRbeta CDR3 regions were amplified from genomic DNA using the immunoSEQ Assay, a bias-controlled multiplex PCR. Processing in the source paper ran as follows. The number of nucleated cells in each sample was estimated by amplification of reference gene primers within the assay. Sequence reads were collapsed and filtered to measure the absolute abundance of every unique TCRbeta CDR3 rearrangement. For each sample, productive Simpson clonality was calculated as the square root of Simpson's diversity index across productive rearrangements. Entries here come from immuneACCESS through TCRdb and include only in-frame sequences with V and J called. Some clones fail to appear in such tables; in the studies checked, an unresolved V gene covers under half of the shortfall, and the cause of the remainder is unknown. That table furnishes V, J and clone size, whereas the DNA furnished D and trimming. Present in this sample are under 250,000 clones, 75% to 90% of which were seen just once. Roughly 3% of the sample goes to the ten largest clones.

At one collaborating source in Seattle, patients were enrolled during active infection and were followed longitudinally through the course of disease. Collaborating institutions collected whole blood in K2EDTA tubes following their own protocols. For TCRbeta analysis, collaborators shipped samples as frozen whole blood, isolated PBMCs, or DNA extracted from either of those sample types. The sequencing input was peripheral blood. The TCR sequence derives from a man younger than 45 with COVID-19, enrolled during active disease. The chain couples TRBV2 to TRBJ2-7; TRBD2 lines up with 13 middle nucleotides. The sequenced DNA: TGTGCCAGCAGTGGGACTAGCGGGAGTAGCGAGCAGTACTTC. It translates as CASSGTSGSSEQYF.